This T cell receptor (beta chain) is from a study of blood T cell repertoires in COVID-19. Study summary: The samples span acute and convalescent COVID-19 from the United States, Italy and Spain. T cells, B-cell-depleted T cells, or PBMCs provided the cDNA or gDNA that served as material.

Germline V CDR1 and CDR2: LNHNV, YYDKDF (reference sequence). Between the trimmed V and J ends, which lost 0 bases and 5 bases, there was a span of 14 bases. The CDR3 spans 15 residues. Authors' methods: Estimates of nucleated cell counts were drawn from the amplification of reference gene primers. The data were produced by immunoSEQ multiplex PCR, yet TCRdb's version contains in-frame clones alone and is incomplete. Clonal size and the V and J genes are those of that table, whereas D and trimming came from the DNA. The profile shows around 60,000 clones, approximately 82% of them singletons. The chain uses TRBV15 and TRBJ2-7; no reliable D call. This receptor was obtained from a woman over 75 with acute or convalescent COVID-19. The sample taken for sequencing was peripheral blood. The CDR3 nucleotides read TGTGCCACCAGCAGAGACACTTCCCTTTACCACGAGCAGTACTTC. Amino acids: CATSRDTSLYHEQYF. The complete variable domain, with remaining parts taken from reference TRBV15 and TRBJ2-7, reads DAMVIQNPRYQVTQFGKPVTLSCSQTLNHNVMYWYQQKSSQAPKLLFHYYDKDFNNEADTPDNFQSRRPNTSFCFLDIRSPGLGDTAMYLCATSRDTSLYHEQYFGPGTRLTVT.